This TCR beta chain was documented in a study of T-cell memory formation after mild COVID-19. From 5'RACE with constant-segment primers came TCR alpha and TCR beta cDNA libraries that carried sample barcodes and UMIs. TCRdb called the 5' RACE reads again in MiXCR, with one record for every CDR3 protein. The sample carries around 340,000 distinct CDR3 sequences, 15% to 20% recorded once. V gave up 0 bases and J gave up 3 bases, with 8 bases separating them. The CDR3 has 14 residues. Germline CDR1 reads SGHRS; CDR2 reads YFSETQ. The study, taken as a whole, reports: Largely, contracting CD4+ clones fell within CM and EM, and contracting CD8+ clones within EMRA. Second-wave clones reaching peak frequency on day 37 lacked confirmed SARS-CoV-2 specificity.

This clonotype has at least ten counts. Its antigen is unidentified. The TCR sequence derives from a man aged 18 to 29 who had mild COVID-19 (a few samples of this study predate the infection). Cell type and time point are not known. Sample: PBMCs or a T cell subset sorted from them (not recorded which). This chain uses TRBV5-1 with TRBJ2-3; a weak D match, TRBD2 (5 bases). The CDR3 protein is CASSLATGTDTQYF. The CDR3 nucleotides are TGCGCCAGCAGCTTGGCAACGGGGACAGATACGCAGTATTTT.